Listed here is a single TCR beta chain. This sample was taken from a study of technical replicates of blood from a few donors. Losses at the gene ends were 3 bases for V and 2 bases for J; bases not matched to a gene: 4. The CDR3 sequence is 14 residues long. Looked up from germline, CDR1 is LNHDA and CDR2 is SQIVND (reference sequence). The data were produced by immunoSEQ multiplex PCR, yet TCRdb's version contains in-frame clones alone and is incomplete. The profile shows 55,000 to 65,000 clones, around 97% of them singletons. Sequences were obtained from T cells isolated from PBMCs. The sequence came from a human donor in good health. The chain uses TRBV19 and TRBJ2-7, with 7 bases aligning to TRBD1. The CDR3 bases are TGTGCCAGTAGTATGGGGGACAGAGCCTACGAGCAGTACTTC. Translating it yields CASSMGDRAYEQYF. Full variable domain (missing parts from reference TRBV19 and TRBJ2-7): DGGITQSPKYLFRKEGQNVTLSCEQNLNHDAMYWYRQDPGQGLRLIYYSQIVNDFQKGDIAEGYSVSREKKESFPLTVTSAQKNPTAFYLCASSMGDRAYEQYFGPGTRLTVT.